The 20 T cell receptor beta chains listed next were all sequenced from one sample in a study of CD8 T cell repertoires and HIV-1 epitope variants (TCRdb year 2020). Library generation was performed with the immunoSEQ multiplex PCR assay. TCRdb carries this immuneACCESS record with in-frame sequences only. Its versions omit some clonotypes, under half of them owing to an unresolved V gene in the studies checked, with the rest unexplained. The sample data list 4,000 to 5,000 clones, and more than 60% of these were observed just once. The leading ten clones occupy around 42% of the sample. These TCRs' antigens remain unknown. Sequenced: cultured CD8+ T cells derived from PBMCs. These receptors were obtained from a male donor with HIV.

This chain links TRBV19 with TRBJ2-1; TRBD2 matches at 8 bases. Germline V gives CDR1 LNHDA, CDR2 SQIVND (reference sequence). The CDR3 extends over 16 amino acids. V lost 3 bases to trimming and J lost 4 bases; unmatched junction nucleotides: 8. The CDR3 sequence is CASSMYGGALYNEQFF. Written as DNA, the CDR3 is TGTGCCAGTAGTATGTACGGGGGGGCATTGTACAATGAGCAGTTCTTC. Combining the CDR3 with reference TRBV19 and TRBJ2-1 gives the whole variable domain DGGITQSPKYLFRKEGQNVTLSCEQNLNHDAMYWYRQDPGQGLRLIYYSQIVNDFQKGDIAEGYSVSREKKESFPLTVTSAQKNPTAFYLCASSMYGGALYNEQFFGPGTRLTVL.

V and J are TRBV27 and TRBJ2-5; 9 nucleotides match TRBD2. Unmatched junction bases numbered 7, after V lost 6 bases and J lost 2 bases. This CDR3 has 15 amino acids. Germline values: CDR1 MNHEY, CDR2 SMNVEV (reference sequence). This chain's CDR3 is CASRRSGGQQETQYF. In DNA, the CDR3 is TGTGCCAGCAGGAGGAGCGGGGGGCAACAAGAGACCCAGTACTTC.

This chain links TRBV6-5 with TRBJ1-1; D unclear. Germline V gives CDR1 MNHEY, CDR2 SVGAGI. The V end lost 7 bases, the J end lost 4 bases, and 16 bases lay between the germline ends. This CDR3 contains 14 residues. The CDR3 DNA follows: TGTGCCAGCAATTCACGGGCGGTTAGCACTGAAGCTTTCTTT. This codes for CASNSRAVSTEAFF.

The rearrangement joins TRBV11-2 to TRBJ2-3; TRBD2 matches at 8 bases. CDR1 and CDR2 from the germline V gene are SGHAT and FQNNGV. V lost 7 bases and J lost 5; bases outside the gene matches: 17. The CDR3 has 17 residues. DNA for the CDR3: TGTGCCAGCACCCACCCTCGGGCGGGGGGAGGCCTAGATACGCAGTATTTT. Its protein product is CASTHPRAGGGLDTQYF.

This clone showed up just a few times. The V gene is TRBV7-8, the J gene TRBJ2-1; no definite D call. This CDR3 contains 13 residues. The germline V and J ends were trimmed by 1 base and 9 bases, with 10 bases remaining between them. Germline values: CDR1 SGHVS, CDR2 FQNEAQ. CDR3 sequence reads: CASSLDGASEQFF. DNA for the CDR3: TGTGCCAGCAGCTTAGACGGTGCCAGTGAGCAGTTCTTC. The full variable domain, in which reference TRBV7-8 and TRBJ2-1 provide the parts outside the CDR3, is GAGVSQSPRYKVAKRGQDVALRCDPISGHVSLFWYQQALGQGPEFLTYFQNEAQLDKSGLPSDRFFAERPEGSVSTLKIQRTQQEDSAVYLCASSLDGASEQFFGPGTRLTVL.

This chain links TRBV11-2 with TRBJ1-1, with D tentatively TRBD1 (5 bases). Germline V gives CDR1 SGHAT, CDR2 FQNNGV. This CDR3 has 15 amino acids. Trimming removed 0 bases from V and 5 bases from J, with 13 bases in between. CDR3 nucleotides: TGTGCCAGCAGCTTAGATTGGCAGGGAAGGACTGAAGCTTTCTTT. Amino acids: CASSLDWQGRTEAFF.

This chain connects TRBV9 to TRBJ2-2; D remains ambiguous. Trimming cost V 0 bases and J 4 bases, with 4 bases left between them. Germline V lookup: CDR1 SGDLS, CDR2 YYNGEE. This CDR3 has 13 residues. The CDR3 protein is CASSVGSTGELFF. The CDR3 DNA reads TGTGCCAGCAGCGTAGGTAGCACCGGGGAGCTGTTTTTT.

The genes are TRBV6-1 and TRBJ2-1, with unresolved D. The CDR3 is 13 residues long. Trimming removed 2 bases at V and 6 bases at J, with 8 bases between. Germline V gene lookup returns CDR1 MNHNS and CDR2 SASEGT. CDR3 nucleotide sequence: TGTGCCAGCAGTGAACCGGCCCTCAATGAGCAGTTCTTC. Translating gives CASSEPALNEQFF.

The chain joins TRBV7-2 to TRBJ1-1, with no clear D. The CDR3 is 16 residues long. V was clipped by 1 base and J by 3 bases, with 15 bases between them. CDR1 and CDR2 from the germline V gene are SGHTA and FQGNSA. In DNA, the CDR3 is TGTGCCAGCAGCTTAGAATCGGGGATGGGATACACTGAAGCTTTCTTT. Translated, it gives CASSLESGMGYTEAFF.

There are a few counts of this clone. V gene TRBV7-9 combines with J gene TRBJ2-3, with D maybe TRBD2 (8 bases). V was pared by 4 bases and J by 3 bases, with 14 bases between. The CDR3 is 15 residues long. The germline V gene has CDR1 SEHNR and CDR2 FQNEAQ (reference sequence). The CDR3 loop is CASSSGGLVTDTQYF. In DNA form, the CDR3 reads TGTGCCAGCAGCTCAGGGGGACTAGTGACAGATACGCAGTATTTT.

This sequence joins TRBV11-3 and TRBJ2-3; TRBD2 aligns across 9 bases. The CDR3 runs 17 residues. With V trimmed by 1 base and J by 2 bases, 7 bases remained unmatched. CDR1 is SGHNT and CDR2 is YENEEA in the germline V gene. The CDR3 is CASSLGFLAGTTDTQYF. For the CDR3, the DNA is TGTGCCAGCAGCTTAGGCTTCCTAGCGGGGACCACAGATACGCAGTATTTT.

A single count supports this clone. The V call is TRBV10-2, the J call TRBJ2-1, with D perhaps TRBD1 or TRBD2 (6 bases each). V was clipped by 10 bases and J by 5 bases, with 15 bases between them. The CDR3 spans 13 residues. Germline V lookup: CDR1 WSHSY, CDR2 SAAADI. The CDR3 spells CATRKGGNNEQFF. DNA of the CDR3: TGCGCCACCCGGAAGGGGGGCAACAATGAGCAGTTCTTC.

V usage is TRBV15 and J usage is TRBJ2-1, with 11 bases that match TRBD2. J lost 0 bases, V lost 0 bases, and 7 bases had no gene match. Germline V gene sequence: CDR1 LNHNV, CDR2 YYDKDF (reference sequence). This CDR3 has 19 amino acids. CDR3 in DNA: TGTGCCACCAGCAGAGATCGGCTAGCGGGGGGAAGCTCCTACAATGAGCAGTTCTTC. This gives the protein CATSRDRLAGGSSYNEQFF. The complete variable domain, with remaining parts taken from reference TRBV15 and TRBJ2-1, reads DAMVIQNPRYQVTQFGKPVTLSCSQTLNHNVMYWYQQKSSQAPKLLFHYYDKDFNNEADTPDNFQSRRPNTSFCFLDIRSPGLGDTAMYLCATSRDRLAGGSSYNEQFFGPGTRLTVL.

V usage is TRBV27 and J usage is TRBJ2-7; possibly TRBD1 or TRBD2 for D (5 bases each). From germline, CDR1 is MNHEY and CDR2 SMNVEV (reference sequence). CDR3 length equals 15 residues. The ends were cut back, 5 bases at V and 4 bases at J, with 18 bases in the middle. As DNA, the CDR3 is TGTGCCAGCAGTAGCTCACCGGGACGGAGGTACGAGCAGTACTTC. This translates into CASSSSPGRRYEQYF.

This chain uses TRBV7-2 with TRBJ1-1, with D perhaps matching TRBD1 (5 bases). CDR3 size: 15 residues. The germline V and J ends were trimmed by 2 bases and 1 base, with 11 bases remaining between them. CDR1 and CDR2 (germline): SGHTA, FQGNSA. CDR3 region: CASSLQPGPNTEAFF. CDR3 in DNA: TGTGCCAGCAGCTTACAACCGGGGCCGAACACTGAAGCTTTCTTT.

This chain uses TRBV11-2 with TRBJ1-1, with a tentative D call TRBD1 (5 bases). The CDR3 consists of 12 residues. Trimming removed 8 bases at V and 3 bases at J, with 10 bases between. Germline V gene sequence: CDR1 SGHAT, CDR2 FQNNGV. The CDR3, as DNA: TGTGCCAGCTCCCCAGGGCACACTGAAGCTTTCTTT. It is translated as CASSPGHTEAFF.

The J gene is TRBJ1-1, the V gene TRBV19; maybe TRBD1 (5 bases). Between the trimmed V and J ends, which lost 4 bases and 0 bases, there was a span of 12 bases. Per germline, CDR1 LNHDA and CDR2 SQIVND (reference sequence). The CDR3 loop spans 15 amino acids. CDR3 nucleotide sequence: TGTGCCAGTAGTAGCCTGGCAGGGATGAACACTGAAGCTTTCTTT. Translated, it gives CASSSLAGMNTEAFF.

The chain has TRBV29-1 and TRBJ2-5; TRBD2 matches 15 bases. From germline, CDR1 is SQVTM and CDR2 ANQGSEA. This CDR3 has 19 amino acids. Losses at the gene ends were 5 bases for V and 2 bases for J; bases not matched to a gene: 15. DNA of the CDR3: TGCAGCGTTACCCACTGGACTAGCGGGAGGGAGGGGTTTCAAGAGACCCAGTACTTC. It codes for CSVTHWTSGREGFQETQYF.

Sample share makes this clone medium-sized. CDR3 region: CASSPGAITYEQYF. CDR3 coding DNA: TGTGCCAGCAGCCCCGGGGCGATTACCTACGAGCAGTACTTC. The rearrangement joins TRBV6-6 to TRBJ2-7; D might be TRBD1 or TRBD2, each matching 5 bases. Germline lookup yields CDR1 MNHNY and CDR2 SVGAGI (reference sequence). The CDR3 is 14 residues long. V lost 6 bases and J lost 2, with 14 bases in between.

The chain carries TRBV4-2 and TRBJ2-7; D might be TRBD1 (6 bases). Germline CDR1 reads LGHNA; CDR2 reads YNFKEQ. Trimming pared 1 base from V and 3 bases from J, leaving 13 bases between. The CDR3 length is 15 residues. The CDR3 here is CASSQGAQGLYEQYF. The CDR3 region has the DNA TGTGCCAGCAGCCAAGGCGCACAGGGCCTCTACGAGCAGTACTTC.